The 19 T cell receptor beta chains below all came from one sample that was sequenced in a study of blood T cells in healthy people across ages. A second roughly 6 to 11 cycle PCR used barcoded and J-beta primers. MiXCR, run by TCRdb on the 5' RACE reads, gives a single entry per CDR3 protein. The sample includes approximately 580,000 distinct CDR3 sequences, approximately 25% of them seen just once. These data also featured in a second study, about T cells of mothers and their children.

The sequenced material came from blood. These receptors originate from a boy aged 5 to 17 in good health.

This clonotype turned up a few times. This sequence joins TRBV28 and TRBJ2-5; 8 positions agree with TRBD1. The length of the CDR3 is 15 residues. CDR1 is MDHEN, CDR2 SYDVKM, per germline. J gave up 5 bases and V 3 bases, and 8 bases lay outside the gene matches. The CDR3 protein is CASSLSRGRRETQYF. In DNA form, the CDR3 reads TGTGCCAGCAGTTTGAGCAGGGGGCGAAGGGAGACCCAGTACTTC.

The gene calls are TRBV18 and TRBJ2-7; D is ambiguous. Trimming pared 3 bases from V and 3 bases from J, leaving 12 bases between. From germline, CDR1 is KGHSH and CDR2 LQKENI. CDR3 size: 14 residues. In DNA form, the CDR3 reads TGTGCCAGCTCACCTACTACGAACAACTACGAGCAGTACTTC. This encodes CASSPTTNNYEQYF. The full variable domain, its missing parts supplied by reference TRBV18 and TRBJ2-7, is NAGVMQNPRHLVRRRGQEARLRCSPMKGHSHVYWYRQLPEEGLKFMVYLQKENIIDESGMPKERFSAEFPKEGPSILRIQQVVRGDSAAYFCASSPTTNNYEQYFGPGTRLTVT.

V and J are TRBV6-2 or TRBV6-3 and TRBJ2-4; 9 bases are a match to TRBD2. CDR3 length: 16 amino acids. Trimming cost V 4 bases and J 8 bases; bases outside gene matches: 12. CDR1 and CDR2 from the germline V gene are MNHEY and SVGEGT. The CDR3 DNA reads as TGTGCCAGCAGTTCCCCTTTGCGGGGGGGCCTTCACATTCAGTACTTC. Its protein is CASSSPLRGGLHIQYF.

V gene TRBV7-2 combines with J gene TRBJ2-1; TRBD2 agrees at 9 bases. The J call may be incorrect, as the DNA end agrees better with TRBJ2-7. Germline CDR1 and CDR2: SGHTA and FQGNSA. This CDR3 spans 18 amino acids. The CDR3 DNA follows: TGTGCCAGCAGCTTAGCTTTGGAATTAGCGGGGGCCGCCTACGAGCAGTACTTC. It encodes CASSLALELAGAAYEQYF.

The rearrangement links TRBV6-2 or TRBV6-3 to TRBJ1-4; 9 nucleotides agree with TRBD1. This CDR3 region has 15 residues. Germline V lookup: CDR1 MNHEY, CDR2 SVGEGT. The ends lost 6 bases at V and 5 bases at J; junction bases unmatched: 7. The CDR3 loop reads CASRQDGTGNEKLFF. Here the CDR3 DNA reads TGTGCCAGCAGACAGGACGGGACAGGGAATGAAAAACTGTTTTTT.

V gene TRBV13 combines with J gene TRBJ2-3; 13 bases line up with TRBD2. V trimming: 4 bases; J trimming: 4 bases; junction bases outside the gene matches: 8. CDR3 size: 17 residues. Germline V gene data show CDR1 as PRHDT and CDR2 as FYEKMQ (reference sequence). In DNA, the CDR3 is TGTGCCAGCAGCTCCGGACTAGCGGGAGTGGCGGCAGATACGCAGTATTTT. It specifies CASSSGLAGVAADTQYF.

V and J are TRBV7-9 and TRBJ2-5, with D possibly TRBD2 on 6 matching bases. V gave up 5 bases and J gave up 3 bases, with 19 bases separating them. Germline V lookup: CDR1 SEHNR, CDR2 FQNEAQ (reference sequence). The CDR3 length is 16 residues. DNA of the CDR3: TGTGCCAGCAGCCCCCCACCCGGGGAGGCTGAAGAGACCCAGTACTTC. It translates to CASSPPPGEAEETQYF.

The V call is TRBV29-1, the J call TRBJ1-3; unclear D gene. This CDR3 is built from 15 residues. CDR1 is SQVTM, CDR2 ANQGSEA, per germline. V was clipped by 3 bases and J by 0 bases, with 12 bases between them. CDR3 in DNA: TGCAGCGTTGATAATGCCGAGAGCTCTGGAAACACCATATATTTT. Protein sequence: CSVDNAESSGNTIYF. The full variable domain, rest sourced from reference TRBV29-1 and TRBJ1-3, is SAVISQKPSRDICQRGTSLTIQCQVDSQVTMMFWYRQQPGQSLTLIATANQGSEATYESGFVIDKFPISRPNLTFSTLTVSNMSPEDSSIYLCSVDNAESSGNTIYFGEGSWLTVV.

This clonotype was picked up many times. CDR3 nucleotide sequence: TGTGCCAGCAGCCGGGCCTTCCAAGAGACCCAGTACTTC. Translated, it gives CASSRAFQETQYF. V usage is TRBV5-5 and J usage is TRBJ2-5; D gene ambiguous. The germline V gene encodes CDR1 SGHKS and CDR2 YYEKEE (reference sequence). This CDR3 spans 13 amino acids. V shed 4 bases and J shed 1 base, with 8 bases lying between them.

The chain is built from TRBV27 and TRBJ1-2; weak D call: TRBD1 (6 bases). V lost 3 bases and J lost 4, with 12 bases in between. Germline CDR1 MNHEY, CDR2 SMNVEV (reference sequence). The CDR3 covers 14 residues. The CDR3: CASSLGGPSYGYTF. The CDR3 region has the DNA TGTGCCAGCAGTTTGGGGGGGCCGAGCTATGGCTACACCTTC.

This rearrangement joins TRBV10-3 to TRBJ2-1, with 9 nucleotides matching TRBD1. The closer fit of TRBJ2-5 to the DNA end suggests the J call may be wrong. Germline V gives CDR1 ENHRY, CDR2 SYGVKD. The CDR3 has 14 amino acids. This CDR3 reads CAIREQGAQETQYF. The CDR3 nucleotides read TGTGCCATCAGGGAACAGGGGGCCCAAGAGACCCAGTACTTC.

This clonotype was seen a handful of times. This chain's CDR3 is CAISEPRDPRETQYF. In nucleotides, the CDR3 is TGTGCCATCAGTGAGCCCCGGGACCCTCGAGAGACCCAGTACTTC. The chain links TRBV10-3 to TRBJ2-5, with D perhaps TRBD1 or TRBD2 (5 bases each). The CDR3 loop spans 15 amino acids. V shed 2 bases and J shed 4 bases, with 14 bases lying between them. The germline V gene has CDR1 ENHRY and CDR2 SYGVKD.

The chain carries TRBV29-1 and TRBJ1-1; D remains ambiguous. The V and J ends lost 1 base and 0 bases respectively, with 3 bases between them. Germline assignment: CDR1 SQVTM and CDR2 ANQGSEA. The CDR3 contains 12 residues. The CDR3 loop is CSVEGMNTEAFF. CDR3 nucleotide sequence: TGCAGCGTTGAAGGGATGAACACTGAAGCTTTCTTT.

The J gene is TRBJ1-1, the V gene TRBV28; D is uncertain. The CDR3 is 14 residues long. V was cut by 3 bases and J by 5 bases, with 13 bases left in between. Germline CDR1 and CDR2: MDHEN and SYDVKM. CDR3 amino acids: CASSLDQSSTEAFF. In DNA, the CDR3 is TGTGCCAGCAGTTTGGATCAATCTTCAACTGAAGCTTTCTTT.

This clonotype has more than one count but fewer than ten. The chain employs TRBV6-1 and TRBJ1-5; D is uncertain. Germline assignment: CDR1 MNHNS and CDR2 SASEGT. The CDR3 is 11 amino acids. V lost 3 bases to trimming and J lost 10 bases, with 7 bases between them. The CDR3 sequence is CASSDSSPQHF. The DNA of the CDR3 is TGTGCCAGCAGTGATTCATCTCCCCAGCATTTT.

The genes are TRBV18 and TRBJ2-5; D unresolved. This CDR3 spans 13 amino acids. Trimming pared 6 bases from V and 2 bases from J, leaving 10 bases between. CDR1 is KGHSH and CDR2 is LQKENI in the germline V gene. The CDR3 DNA follows: TGTGCCAGCTCGGAACAAGCACAAGAGACCCAGTACTTC. This encodes CASSEQAQETQYF. The whole variable domain, filled in from reference TRBV18 and TRBJ2-5, reads NAGVMQNPRHLVRRRGQEARLRCSPMKGHSHVYWYRQLPEEGLKFMVYLQKENIIDESGMPKERFSAEFPKEGPSILRIQQVVRGDSAAYFCASSEQAQETQYFGPGTRLLVL.

This clonotype was observed a handful of times. At one boundary the junction diverges from the germline segment, which might be a read error. The rearrangement links TRBV7-2 to TRBJ2-5, with D possibly matching TRBD1 (5 bases). The CDR3 length is 15 residues. CDR1 SGHTA and CDR2 FQGNSA come from the germline V gene. The CDR3 loop is CAGSLGIGAQETQYF. DNA of the CDR3: TGTGCCGGCAGCTTAGGGATAGGGGCCCAAGAGACCCAGTACTTC.

CDR3 bases: TGCGCCAGCAGCTCGGGGGGCTCGGAGACCCAGTACTTC. Protein product: CASSSGGSETQYF. The chain is built from TRBV5-1 and TRBJ2-5, with a weak D call TRBD2 (7 bases). The germline gives CDR1 SGHRS, CDR2 YFSETQ. Trimming took off 3 bases at V and 5 bases at J, with 11 bases between the two ends. CDR3 size: 13 residues. Combining the CDR3 with reference TRBV5-1 and TRBJ2-5 gives the whole variable domain KAGVTQTPRYLIKTRGQQVTLSCSPISGHRSVSWYQQTPGQGLQFLFEYFSETQRNKGNFPGRFSGRQFSNSRSEMNVSTLELGDSALYLCASSSGGSETQYFGPGTRLLVL.

J is TRBJ1-4 and V is TRBV6-5; maybe TRBD1 (6 bases). The CDR3 loop spans 12 amino acids. The germline V gene has CDR1 MNHEY and CDR2 SVGAGI. V shed 7 bases and J shed 8 bases, with 11 bases lying between them. CDR3 in amino acids: CASNNGGEKLFF. The CDR3 DNA sequence: TGTGCCAGCAACAACGGGGGCGAAAAACTGTTTTTT.